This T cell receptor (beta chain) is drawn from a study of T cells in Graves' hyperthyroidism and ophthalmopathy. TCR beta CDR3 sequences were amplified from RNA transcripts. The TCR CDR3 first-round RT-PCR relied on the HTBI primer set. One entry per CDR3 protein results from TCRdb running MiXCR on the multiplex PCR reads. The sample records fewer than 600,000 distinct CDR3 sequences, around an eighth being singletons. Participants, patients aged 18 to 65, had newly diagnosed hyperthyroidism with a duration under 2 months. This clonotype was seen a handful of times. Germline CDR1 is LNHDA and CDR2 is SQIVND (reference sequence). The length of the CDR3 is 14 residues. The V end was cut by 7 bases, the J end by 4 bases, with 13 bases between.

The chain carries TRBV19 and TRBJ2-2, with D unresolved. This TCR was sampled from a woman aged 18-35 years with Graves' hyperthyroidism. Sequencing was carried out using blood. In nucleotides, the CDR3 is TGTGCCAGTACCGATTTCGCAGGCACCGGGGAGCTGTTTTTT. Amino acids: CASTDFAGTGELFF.